Listed here are 32 T cell receptor beta chains from one sample, sequenced in a study of Graves' ophthalmopathy and Graves' hyperthyroidism. Amplification of TCR beta CDR3 regions used RNA transcripts. Investigators did first-round RT-PCR with HTBI primers, then second-round multiplex PCR. Each CDR3 protein is one row after TCRdb ran MiXCR on the multiplex PCR reads. Here the sample spans 350,000 to 400,000 distinct CDR3 sequences, 15% being singletons. Sequencing used peripheral blood. These receptors were collected from a woman aged 18-29 years with stable Graves' hyperthyroidism.

At least ten counts were recorded for this clonotype. The V call is TRBV6-5, the J call TRBJ1-5, with D perhaps TRBD1 (5 bases). Germline assignment: CDR1 MNHEY and CDR2 SVGAGI. The CDR3 is 15 amino acids. Trimming pared 5 bases from V and 5 bases from J, leaving 16 bases between. The CDR3 reads CASSNRLGNHQPQHF. CDR3 DNA: TGTGCCAGCAGTAACAGGTTAGGAAATCATCAGCCCCAGCATTTT.

The chain carries TRBV15 and TRBJ1-3; D gene unclear. The V end lost 0 bases, the J end lost 3 bases, and 15 bases lay between the germline ends. Germline CDR1 reads LNHNV; CDR2 reads YYDKDF (reference sequence). The CDR3 is 17 amino acids. The CDR3 reads CATSRDVREGFGNTIYF. In DNA, the CDR3 is TGTGCCACCAGCAGAGATGTTAGGGAGGGATTTGGAAACACCATATATTTT.

V and J are TRBV6-2 or TRBV6-3 and TRBJ2-7; 15 bases are a match to TRBD2. This CDR3 comprises 16 residues. V trimming: 4 bases; J trimming: 5 bases; junction bases outside the gene matches: 6. The germline V gene encodes CDR1 MNHEY and CDR2 SVGEGT. The CDR3, as DNA: TGTGCCAGCAGTTCCGGGACTAGCGGGGGGCTGAACGAGCAGTACTTC. Protein sequence: CASSSGTSGGLNEQYF.

The table lists this clonotype with many counts. The rearrangement links TRBV2 to TRBJ1-5; D not resolved. The V gene lost 3 bases and the J gene lost 5 bases, with 14 bases spanning the gap. The germline gives CDR1 SNHLY, CDR2 FYNNEI. The CDR3 spans 15 residues. CDR3: CASSERQPSYQPQHF. DNA for the CDR3: TGTGCCAGCAGTGAGAGGCAGCCCTCCTATCAGCCCCAGCATTTT.

This clonotype occurred many times. The chain couples TRBV18 to TRBJ1-1, with unresolved D. CDR3 length: 15 amino acids. CDR1 KGHSH and CDR2 LQKENI come from the germline V gene. The ends were cut back, 1 base at V and 0 bases at J, with 9 bases in the middle. The CDR3 region has the DNA TGTGCCAGCTCACCACTGAGGGTAATGAACACTGAAGCTTTCTTT. This codes for CASSPLRVMNTEAFF. Full variable domain (outside the CDR3, taken from reference TRBV18 and TRBJ1-1): NAGVMQNPRHLVRRRGQEARLRCSPMKGHSHVYWYRQLPEEGLKFMVYLQKENIIDESGMPKERFSAEFPKEGPSILRIQQVVRGDSAAYFCASSPLRVMNTEAFFGQGTRLTVV.

The V call is TRBV12-3 or TRBV12-4, the J call TRBJ1-2; no definite D call. The V end lost 3 bases, the J end lost 0 bases, and 5 bases lay between the germline ends. The CDR3 consists of 13 residues. The CDR3 loop reads CASSFKSNYGYTF. Written as DNA, the CDR3 is TGTGCCAGCAGTTTTAAGTCTAACTATGGCTACACCTTC.

This clonotype was detected many times. This rearrangement joins TRBV12-3 or TRBV12-4 to TRBJ1-5, with D unclear. Trimming removed 6 bases from V and 0 bases from J, with 12 bases in between. The CDR3 spans 15 residues. This CDR3 reads CASRLGRFSNQPQHF. The CDR3 DNA follows: TGTGCCAGCAGACTCGGACGGTTTAGCAATCAGCCCCAGCATTTT.

Many counts were recorded for this clonotype. The V gene is TRBV2, the J gene TRBJ1-1; 8 positions match TRBD1. V trimming: 7 bases; J trimming: 4 bases; junction bases outside the gene matches: 8. Germline CDR1 reads SNHLY; CDR2 reads FYNNEI. The CDR3 runs 14 residues. In DNA form, the CDR3 reads TGTGCCAGCACGACCAGGGGGCAGGTCACTGAAGCTTTCTTT. This codes for CASTTRGQVTEAFF.

This clonotype was picked up many times. This chain uses TRBV6-1 with TRBJ1-2, with TRBD1 identical over 7 bases. The CDR3 has 16 residues. Losses at the gene ends were 4 bases for V and 4 bases for J; bases not matched to a gene: 12. Germline V CDR1 and CDR2: MNHNS, SASEGT. The CDR3 loop reads CASSVQGPPVGYGYTF. In nucleotides, the CDR3 is TGTGCCAGCAGTGTACAGGGGCCCCCGGTAGGCTATGGCTACACCTTC.

At least ten counts were recorded for this clonotype. The V gene is TRBV12-3 or TRBV12-4, the J gene TRBJ1-5; unclear D gene. This CDR3 comprises 12 residues. V lost 6 bases and J 6 bases, leaving 9 bases between the germline ends. The CDR3 loop reads CASRTSSQPQHF. CDR3 nucleotides: TGTGCCAGCAGGACTAGTAGTCAGCCCCAGCATTTT.

This clonotype was recorded a few times. The chain has TRBV7-9 and TRBJ1-1, with D uncertain. This CDR3 has 13 amino acids. Germline V lookup: CDR1 SEHNR, CDR2 FQNEAQ (reference sequence). The V gene lost 5 bases and the J gene lost 5 bases, with 12 bases spanning the gap. This CDR3 is CASSPVAGTEAFF. Here the CDR3 DNA reads TGTGCCAGCAGCCCGGTCGCGGGAACTGAAGCTTTCTTT.

Ten or more counts support this clonotype. The rearrangement joins TRBV13 to TRBJ1-1, with D possibly matching TRBD1 (5 bases). The CDR3 length is 15 residues. Between the trimmed V and J ends, which lost 5 bases and 4 bases, there was a span of 17 bases. CDR1 PRHDT and CDR2 FYEKMQ come from the germline V gene (reference sequence). This chain's CDR3 is CASSPQGPRGTEAFF. As DNA, the CDR3 is TGTGCCAGCAGCCCCCAGGGACCGAGGGGCACTGAAGCTTTCTTT.

Many counts were recorded for this clonotype. A single base separates this from a much larger clone, so it may be a read error. This chain uses TRBV6-2 or TRBV6-3 with TRBJ2-7, with D unclear. Germline loops: CDR1 MNHEY, CDR2 SVGEGT. The CDR3 is 13 residues long. The CDR3 loop reads CASSYVPAYEQHF. CDR3 sequence (DNA): TGTGCCAGCAGTTACGTCCCCGCGTACGAGCAGCACTTC.

This clonotype was seen at least ten times. The CDR3 nucleotides are TGTGCCATCAGCCCGACTAGCGGGGGTTGGGATACGCAGTATTTT. This gives the protein CAISPTSGGWDTQYF. V gene TRBV10-3 combines with J gene TRBJ2-3; 12 positions agree with TRBD2. Trimming cost V 6 bases and J 6 bases; bases outside gene matches: 7. The length of the CDR3 is 15 residues. Germline-derived CDR1 and CDR2 are ENHRY and SYGVKD.

Many counts were recorded for this clonotype. The chain combines TRBV3-1 with TRBJ2-5, with 8 bases matching TRBD2. The CDR3 covers 14 residues. Trimming at V came to 3 bases and at J to 4 bases, leaving 4 bases not matched to a gene. CDR1 and CDR2 (germline): LGHDT, YNNKEL (reference sequence). For the CDR3, the DNA is TGTGCCAGCAGCCAGGAGCGGGAGTTAGAGACCCAGTACTTC. Translating it yields CASSQERELETQYF.

This clonotype occurred many times. The chain carries TRBV6-1 and TRBJ2-7; D perhaps matches TRBD2 (6 bases). This CDR3 has 16 amino acids. The V end lost 2 bases, the J end lost 1 base, and 15 bases lay between the germline ends. Looked up from germline, CDR1 is MNHNS and CDR2 is SASEGT. CDR3 protein: CASSEMLPAGSYEQYF. CDR3 nucleotide sequence: TGTGCCAGCAGTGAAATGTTACCTGCGGGGTCCTACGAGCAGTACTTC.

This clonotype was recorded at least ten times. The chain joins TRBV12-3 or TRBV12-4 to TRBJ1-1; tentative D call: TRBD1 (5 bases). Trimming took 6 bases from V and 1 from J, leaving 9 bases between them. The CDR3 has 13 residues. This chain's CDR3 is CASRLQENTEAFF. As DNA, the CDR3 is TGTGCCAGCAGGCTACAGGAGAACACTGAAGCTTTCTTT.

This clonotype was seen more than once but under ten times. This chain joins TRBV6-1 and TRBJ2-7; 10 nucleotides align to TRBD1. Trimming took 5 bases from V and 4 from J; bases not matched to a gene: 8. This CDR3 is 15 amino acids long. Per the germline V gene, CDR1 is MNHNS and CDR2 is SASEGT. CDR3 bases: TGTGCCAGCAGTATCCAGCGGGACAGGGGTTACGAGCAGTACTTC. Its translation is CASSIQRDRGYEQYF.

The genes are TRBV13 and TRBJ1-6; 7 nucleotides align to TRBD1. Trimming took 5 bases from V and 0 from J; bases not matched to a gene: 4. The germline gives CDR1 PRHDT, CDR2 FYEKMQ (reference sequence). This CDR3 comprises 16 residues. The CDR3 coding sequence is TGTGCCAGCAGCACGGGACAGAGCTCCTATAATTCACCCCTCCACTTT. Protein: CASSTGQSSYNSPLHF.

The table lists this clonotype with many counts. The CDR3 DNA follows: TGTGCCAGCAGTTTAGGGCAGGGCACGTACTCCTACGAGCAGTACTTC. It is translated as CASSLGQGTYSYEQYF. The genes are TRBV27 and TRBJ2-7; TRBD1 is a possible D gene (5 bases). Germline lookup yields CDR1 MNHEY and CDR2 SMNVEV (reference sequence). The CDR3 has 16 amino acids. V gave up 2 bases and J gave up 0 bases, with 14 bases separating them.

This clonotype was counted ten times or more. The chain employs TRBV6-1 and TRBJ1-1; the D is unclear. Deletions cut 6 bases from V and 5 bases from J, with 19 bases between. The CDR3 has 15 amino acids. Germline CDR1 is MNHNS and CDR2 is SASEGT. The CDR3: CASRNAGRLETEAFF. The CDR3 nucleotides read TGTGCCAGCAGGAACGCCGGACGCCTTGAGACTGAAGCTTTCTTT.

This clonotype has ten or more counts. The CDR3 nucleotides read TGTGCCAGCAGTTACCGTCAGTCACGGGAGACCCAGTACTTC. Translation gives CASSYRQSRETQYF. This chain links TRBV6-5 with TRBJ2-5; D is uncertain. Germline CDR1 reads MNHEY; CDR2 reads SVGAGI. Trimming removed 2 bases at V and 5 bases at J, with 12 bases between. The CDR3 has 14 amino acids.

This clonotype was counted many times. V and J are TRBV4-2 and TRBJ2-7; 9 positions agree with TRBD2. Unmatched junction bases numbered 13, after V lost 4 bases and J lost 3 bases. Germline V lookup: CDR1 LGHNA, CDR2 YNFKEQ. This CDR3 is built from 17 residues. For the CDR3, the DNA is TGTGCCAGCAGCCCAAGGAGTGGAGCGGGGGGTAACTACGAGCAGTACTTC. Amino acid sequence: CASSPRSGAGGNYEQYF.

There are many counts of this clonotype. V and J are TRBV19 and TRBJ1-1; D is uncertain. Germline CDR1 reads LNHDA; CDR2 reads SQIVND (reference sequence). Between the trimmed V and J ends, which lost 1 base and 1 base, there was a span of 4 bases. The CDR3 sequence is 13 residues long. CDR3 in DNA: TGTGCCAGTAGTATAGGCTGGAACACTGAAGCTTTCTTT. Encoded protein: CASSIGWNTEAFF.

This clonotype appeared a few times. This rearrangement joins TRBV18 to TRBJ1-2; D perhaps matches TRBD1 (5 bases). Germline-derived CDR1 and CDR2 are KGHSH and LQKENI. There are 15 residues in the CDR3. V was trimmed by 2 bases and J by 7 bases, leaving 17 bases between them. In DNA, the CDR3 is TGTGCCAGCTCACCAGACCAACCGACAGAGCGTGGCTACACCTTC. Amino acid sequence: CASSPDQPTERGYTF. The variable domain in full, completed from reference TRBV18 and TRBJ1-2, reads NAGVMQNPRHLVRRRGQEARLRCSPMKGHSHVYWYRQLPEEGLKFMVYLQKENIIDESGMPKERFSAEFPKEGPSILRIQQVVRGDSAAYFCASSPDQPTERGYTFGSGTRLTVV.

The chain couples TRBV6-5 to TRBJ1-2; D is uncertain. CDR1 and CDR2 (germline): MNHEY, SVGAGI. The CDR3 totals 13 residues. With 2 bases removed from V and 5 bases from J, the gap between germline ends came to 9 bases. The CDR3: CASSYEEGYGYTF. CDR3 DNA: TGTGCCAGCAGTTACGAAGAAGGATATGGCTACACCTTC.

This clonotype has ten or more counts. The V gene is TRBV6-1, the J gene TRBJ1-2; D is unresolved. Germline lookup yields CDR1 MNHNS and CDR2 SASEGT. The CDR3 covers 13 residues. Trimming pared 2 bases from V and 4 bases from J, leaving 8 bases between. The CDR3 sequence is CASSEPERYGYTF. The CDR3 bases are TGTGCCAGCAGTGAACCGGAGCGCTATGGCTACACCTTC.

V usage is TRBV11-3 and J usage is TRBJ1-1; possibly TRBD1 for D (5 bases). Germline values: CDR1 SGHNT, CDR2 YENEEA. The V and J ends lost 1 base and 6 bases respectively, with 12 bases between them. CDR3 length: 14 residues. CDR3 in amino acids: CASSLGGAVPEAFF. CDR3 DNA: TGTGCCAGCAGCTTAGGAGGGGCAGTCCCTGAAGCTTTCTTT.

Worth noting for this clonotype: This may be a read error, as it is one base from a much larger clone. The CDR3 is CASSSMDRGLGTESFF. For the CDR3, the DNA is TGTGCCAGCAGTTCCATGGACCGGGGGCTTGGCACTGAATCTTTCTTT. The chain links TRBV6-5 to TRBJ1-1; tentatively, D is TRBD1 (6 bases). Per the germline V gene, CDR1 is MNHEY and CDR2 is SVGAGI. CDR3 length: 16 residues.

This clonotype appeared many times. This rearrangement joins TRBV20-1 to TRBJ2-7; D uncertain. CDR3 length: 15 residues. Trimming pared 1 base from V and 0 bases from J, leaving 13 bases between. CDR1 is DFQATT and CDR2 is SNEGSKA in the germline V gene (reference sequence). The CDR3 DNA sequence: TGCAGTGCTAGAGCCTTGACGGTCTTCTCCTACGAGCAGTACTTC. Translated: CSARALTVFSYEQYF.

This clonotype was counted at least ten times. The chain couples TRBV5-1 to TRBJ2-5; D is possibly TRBD1 (5 bases). V was trimmed by 6 bases and J by 5 bases, leaving 17 bases between them. The CDR3 sequence is 14 residues long. Per the germline V gene, CDR1 is SGHRS and CDR2 is YFSETQ. The CDR3 spells CASKLDIGVETQYF. The CDR3 DNA reads as TGCGCCAGCAAGCTGGACATAGGGGTCGAGACCCAGTACTTC.

This chain joins TRBV7-2 and TRBJ2-5, with TRBD2 as a possible D gene (6 bases). This CDR3 is built from 13 residues. V was pared by 5 bases and J by 4 bases, with 11 bases between. The V gene's germline CDR1 is SGHTA and CDR2 FQGNSA. The CDR3 sequence is CASSELAPETQYF. In nucleotides, the CDR3 is TGTGCCAGCAGCGAACTAGCTCCAGAGACCCAGTACTTC.